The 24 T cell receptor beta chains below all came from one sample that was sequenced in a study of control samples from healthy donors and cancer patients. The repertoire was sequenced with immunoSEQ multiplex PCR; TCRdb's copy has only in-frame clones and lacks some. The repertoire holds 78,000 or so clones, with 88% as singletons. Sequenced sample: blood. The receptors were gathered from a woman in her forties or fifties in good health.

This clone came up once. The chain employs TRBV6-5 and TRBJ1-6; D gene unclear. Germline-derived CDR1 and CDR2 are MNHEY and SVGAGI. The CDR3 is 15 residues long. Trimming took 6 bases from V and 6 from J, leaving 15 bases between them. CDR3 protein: CASRPAAQFNSPLHF. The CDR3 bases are TGTGCCAGCAGACCCGCAGCACAATTTAATTCACCCCTCCACTTT.

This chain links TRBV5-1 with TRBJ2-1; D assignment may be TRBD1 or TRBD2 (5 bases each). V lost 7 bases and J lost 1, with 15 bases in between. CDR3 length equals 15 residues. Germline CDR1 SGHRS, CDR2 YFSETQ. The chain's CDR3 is CASSPEGWSYNEQFF. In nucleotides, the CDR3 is TGCGCCAGCTCCCCTGAGGGGTGGTCCTACAATGAGCAGTTCTTC.

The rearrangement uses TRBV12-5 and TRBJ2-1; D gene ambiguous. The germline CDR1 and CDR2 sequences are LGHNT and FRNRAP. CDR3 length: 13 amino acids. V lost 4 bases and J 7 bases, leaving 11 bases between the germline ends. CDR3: CASGYAEWNEQFF. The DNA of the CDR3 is TGTGCTAGTGGTTATGCTGAGTGGAATGAGCAGTTCTTC.

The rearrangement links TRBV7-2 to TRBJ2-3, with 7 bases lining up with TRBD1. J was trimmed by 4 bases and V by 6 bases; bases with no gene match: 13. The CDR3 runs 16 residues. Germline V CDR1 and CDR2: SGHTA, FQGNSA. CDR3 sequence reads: CASSLAATGWPDTQYF. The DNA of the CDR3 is TGTGCCAGCAGTTTGGCTGCGACAGGGTGGCCAGATACGCAGTATTTT.

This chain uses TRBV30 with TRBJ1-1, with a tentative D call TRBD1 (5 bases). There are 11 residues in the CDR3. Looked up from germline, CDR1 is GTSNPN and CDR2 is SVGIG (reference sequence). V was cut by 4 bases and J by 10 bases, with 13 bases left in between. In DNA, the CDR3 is TGTGCCTGGACGAGGGGTCTTTCAGCTTTCTTT. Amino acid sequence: CAWTRGLSAFF.

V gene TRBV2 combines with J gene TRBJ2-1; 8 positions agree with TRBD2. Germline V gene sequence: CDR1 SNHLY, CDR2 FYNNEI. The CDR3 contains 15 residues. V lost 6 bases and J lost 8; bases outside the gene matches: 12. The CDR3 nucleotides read TGTGCCAGCAGCGCTCGGGGGGGAATCTCGGATGAGCAGTTCTTC. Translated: CASSARGGISDEQFF.

In nucleotides, the CDR3 is TGTGCCAGCAGCCAAGTTCGTAGGGAGCAGTACTTC. Translation: CASSQVRREQYF. The chain combines TRBV14 with TRBJ2-7; D call uncertain. Trimming cost V 1 base and J 7 bases, with 8 bases left between them. The CDR3 has 12 residues. CDR1 is SGHDN, CDR2 FVKESK, per germline.

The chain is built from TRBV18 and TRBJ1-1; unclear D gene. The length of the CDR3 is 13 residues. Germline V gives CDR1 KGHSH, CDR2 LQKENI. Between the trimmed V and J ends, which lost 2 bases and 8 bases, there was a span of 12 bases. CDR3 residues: CASSPSPTIEAFF. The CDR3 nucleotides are TGTGCCAGCTCACCAAGCCCGACCATAGAAGCTTTCTTT.

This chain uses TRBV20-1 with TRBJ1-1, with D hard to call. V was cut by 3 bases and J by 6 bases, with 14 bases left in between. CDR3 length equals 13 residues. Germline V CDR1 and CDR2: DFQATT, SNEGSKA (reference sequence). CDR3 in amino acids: CSASYGRVSEAFF. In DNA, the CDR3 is TGCAGTGCTAGTTATGGGAGGGTCTCTGAAGCTTTCTTT.

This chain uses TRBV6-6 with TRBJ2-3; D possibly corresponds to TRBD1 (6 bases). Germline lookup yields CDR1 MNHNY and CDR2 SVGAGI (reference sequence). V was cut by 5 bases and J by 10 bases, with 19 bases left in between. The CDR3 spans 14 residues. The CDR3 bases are TGTGCCAGCAGTCCCGGGACATCAGTTCAGTCGCAGTATTTT. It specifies CASSPGTSVQSQYF.

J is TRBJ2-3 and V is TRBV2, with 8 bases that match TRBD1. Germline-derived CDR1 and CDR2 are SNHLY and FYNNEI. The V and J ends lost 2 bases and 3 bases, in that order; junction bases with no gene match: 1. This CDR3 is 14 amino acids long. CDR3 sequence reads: CASSENRGTDTQYF. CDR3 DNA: TGTGCCAGCAGTGAAAACAGGGGGACAGATACGCAGTATTTT.

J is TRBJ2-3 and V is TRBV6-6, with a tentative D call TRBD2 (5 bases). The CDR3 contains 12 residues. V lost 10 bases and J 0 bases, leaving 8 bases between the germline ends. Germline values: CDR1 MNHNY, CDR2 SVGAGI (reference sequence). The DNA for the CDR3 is TGTGCCACAGCGGTTAGCACAGATACGCAGTATTTT. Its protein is CATAVSTDTQYF.

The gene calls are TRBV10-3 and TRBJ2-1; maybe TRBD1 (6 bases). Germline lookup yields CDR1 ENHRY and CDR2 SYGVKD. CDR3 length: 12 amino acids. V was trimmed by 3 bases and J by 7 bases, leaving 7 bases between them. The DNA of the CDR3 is TGTGCCATCAGTGAAGGGGGAAATGAGCAGTTCTTC. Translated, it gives CAISEGGNEQFF.

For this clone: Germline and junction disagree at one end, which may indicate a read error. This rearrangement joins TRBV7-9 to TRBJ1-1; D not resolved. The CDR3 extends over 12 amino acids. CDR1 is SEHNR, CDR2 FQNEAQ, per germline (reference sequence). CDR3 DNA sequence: TGTGCCAGCACCTTATTAAACACTGAAGCTTTCTTT. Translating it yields CASTLLNTEAFF.

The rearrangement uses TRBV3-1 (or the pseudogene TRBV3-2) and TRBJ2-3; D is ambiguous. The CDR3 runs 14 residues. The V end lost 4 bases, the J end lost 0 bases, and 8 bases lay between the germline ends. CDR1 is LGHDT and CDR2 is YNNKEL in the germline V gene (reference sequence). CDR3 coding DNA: TGTGCCAGCAGCCCGGGTGCTAGCACAGATACGCAGTATTTT. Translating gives CASSPGASTDTQYF.

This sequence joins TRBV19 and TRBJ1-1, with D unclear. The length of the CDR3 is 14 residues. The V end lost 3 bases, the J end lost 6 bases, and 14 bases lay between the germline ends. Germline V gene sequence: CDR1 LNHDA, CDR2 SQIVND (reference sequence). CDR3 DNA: TGTGCCAGTAGTATGGCATTGAGAATGGCTGAAGCTTTCTTT. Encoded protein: CASSMALRMAEAFF.

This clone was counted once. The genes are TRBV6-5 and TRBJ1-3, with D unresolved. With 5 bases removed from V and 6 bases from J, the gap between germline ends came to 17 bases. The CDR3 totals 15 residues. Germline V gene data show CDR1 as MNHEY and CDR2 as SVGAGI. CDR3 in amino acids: CASSQARVLENTIYF. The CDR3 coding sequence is TGTGCCAGCAGTCAGGCTCGGGTGTTAGAAAACACCATATATTTT.

CDR3 region: CASSLSGTSANTQYF. The CDR3 DNA reads as TGTGCCAGCAGCCTATCAGGGACTAGCGCGAATACGCAGTATTTT. This chain uses TRBV3-1 (or the pseudogene TRBV3-2) with TRBJ2-3; 10 bases map to TRBD2. The CDR3 is made up of 15 amino acids. From germline, CDR1 is LGHDT and CDR2 YNNKEL (reference sequence). Trimming removed 4 bases from V and 7 bases from J; junction bases left unmatched: 8.

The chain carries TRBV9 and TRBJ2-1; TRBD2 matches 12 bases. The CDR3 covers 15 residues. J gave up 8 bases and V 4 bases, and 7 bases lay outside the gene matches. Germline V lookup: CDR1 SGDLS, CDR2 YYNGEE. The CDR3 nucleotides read TGTGCCAGCAGCTCCCGGACTAGCGGGGCCGATGAGCAGTTCTTC. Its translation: CASSSRTSGADEQFF.

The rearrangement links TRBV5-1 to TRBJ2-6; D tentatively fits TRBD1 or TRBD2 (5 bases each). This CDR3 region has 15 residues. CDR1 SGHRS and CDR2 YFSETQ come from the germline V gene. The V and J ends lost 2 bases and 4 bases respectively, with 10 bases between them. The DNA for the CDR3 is TGCGCCAGCAGCTTTTCAGGGACCGGGGCCAACGTCCTGACTTTC. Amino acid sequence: CASSFSGTGANVLTF.

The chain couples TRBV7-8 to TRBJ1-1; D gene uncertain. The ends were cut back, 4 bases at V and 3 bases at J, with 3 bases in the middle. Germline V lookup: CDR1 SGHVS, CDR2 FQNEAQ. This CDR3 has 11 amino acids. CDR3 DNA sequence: TGTGCCAGCAGCTCATACACTGAAGCTTTCTTT. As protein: CASSSYTEAFF. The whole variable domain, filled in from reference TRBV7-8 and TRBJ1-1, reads GAGVSQSPRYKVAKRGQDVALRCDPISGHVSLFWYQQALGQGPEFLTYFQNEAQLDKSGLPSDRFFAERPEGSVSTLKIQRTQQEDSAVYLCASSSYTEAFFGQGTRLTVV.

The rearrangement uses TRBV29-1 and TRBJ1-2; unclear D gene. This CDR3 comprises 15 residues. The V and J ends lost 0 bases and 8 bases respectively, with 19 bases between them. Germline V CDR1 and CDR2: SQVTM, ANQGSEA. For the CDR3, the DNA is TGCAGCGTTGAAGACCCCAGAGGTCGGGGTACGGGCTACACCTTC. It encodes CSVEDPRGRGTGYTF.

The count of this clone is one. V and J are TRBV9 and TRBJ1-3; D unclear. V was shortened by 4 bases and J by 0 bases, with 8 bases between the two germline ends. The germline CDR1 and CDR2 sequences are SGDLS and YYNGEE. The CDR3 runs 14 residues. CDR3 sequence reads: CASSPPSSGNTIYF. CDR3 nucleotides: TGTGCCAGCAGCCCACCCTCCTCTGGAAACACCATATATTTT.

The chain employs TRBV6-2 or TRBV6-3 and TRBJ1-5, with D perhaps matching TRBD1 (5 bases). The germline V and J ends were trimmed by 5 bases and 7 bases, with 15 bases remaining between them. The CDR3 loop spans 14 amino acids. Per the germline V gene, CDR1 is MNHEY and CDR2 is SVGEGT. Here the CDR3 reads CASSLGAEEQPQHF. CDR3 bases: TGTGCCAGCAGTCTCGGGGCTGAGGAACAGCCCCAGCATTTT.